This passage covers 29 T cell receptor beta chains from one sample sequenced in a study of T cell responses to AZD1222 COVID-19 vaccine (dated by TCRdb to the early 2020s). The time point label corresponds to: baseline before first vaccination. The treatment or condition label corresponds to: meningococcal conjugate vaccine given as trial control. Libraries were prepared through the immunoSEQ multiplex PCR assay. Held by TCRdb, this immuneACCESS table contains in-frame sequences only and omits some clones. Under half of the omission traces to an unresolved V gene where checked; the cause of the rest is unknown. For this sample there are about 120,000 clones; roughly 87% appear just once. Of the sample, 4.4% falls within the top ten clones. The material was peripheral blood, obtained on day 0 of MenACWY control vaccination. The source of these receptors is an adult in good health.

This sequence joins TRBV5-1 and TRBJ1-5; tentative D call: TRBD1 (6 bases). Germline values: CDR1 SGHRS, CDR2 YFSETQ. The CDR3 has 13 amino acids. Trimming removed 4 bases at V and 4 bases at J, with 9 bases between. The CDR3 coding sequence is TGCGCCAGCAGCGTTGGACAGAATCAGCCCCAGCATTTT. Translated, it gives CASSVGQNQPQHF.

This sequence joins TRBV2 and TRBJ2-7; D is perhaps TRBD1 (6 bases). CDR1 and CDR2 from the germline V gene are SNHLY and FYNNEI. V was clipped by 10 bases and J by 7 bases, with 20 bases between them. The CDR3 length is 13 residues. The CDR3, as DNA: TGTGCCAACTCTGAGAGGCAGGGGATGGAGCAGTACTTC. It is translated as CANSERQGMEQYF.

This clone was found a few times. The chain joins TRBV7-6 to TRBJ2-3; 7 nucleotides line up with TRBD2. The CDR3 runs to 14 residues. Trimming at V came to 5 bases and at J to 4 bases, leaving 6 bases not matched to a gene. The germline gives CDR1 SGHVS, CDR2 FNYEAQ. The chain's CDR3 is CASSPRGGADTQYF. Written as DNA, the CDR3 is TGTGCCAGCAGCCCCCGGGGAGGGGCAGATACGCAGTATTTT.

The rearrangement links TRBV19 to TRBJ2-4, with 9 positions matching TRBD2. Germline V gives CDR1 LNHDA, CDR2 SQIVND (reference sequence). The junction had 6 bases not matched to a gene; V was cut back by 6 bases and J by 3 bases. The CDR3 has 15 amino acids. CDR3: CASSLAGTNKNIQYF. The CDR3 DNA follows: TGTGCCAGTAGCCTAGCGGGAACTAACAAAAACATTCAGTACTTC.

The rearrangement uses TRBV7-9 and TRBJ2-4, with D tentatively TRBD1 (6 bases). CDR3 length equals 12 residues. Deletions cut 4 bases from V and 6 bases from J, with 7 bases between. CDR1 is SEHNR, CDR2 FQNEAQ, per germline (reference sequence). CDR3 sequence reads: CASSWGPNIQYF. As DNA, the CDR3 is TGTGCCAGCAGCTGGGGGCCAAACATTCAGTACTTC.

J is TRBJ2-1 and V is TRBV7-9; perhaps TRBD2 as D (5 bases). The length of the CDR3 is 16 residues. The germline CDR1 and CDR2 sequences are SEHNR and FQNEAQ (reference sequence). The V gene lost 4 bases and the J gene lost 6 bases, with 19 bases spanning the gap. The CDR3 spells CASSSLSGEVRNEQFF. Written as DNA, the CDR3 is TGTGCCAGCAGCTCCCTATCCGGGGAAGTACGCAATGAGCAGTTCTTC.

The V and J genes are TRBV24-1 and TRBJ2-2, with D tentatively TRBD1 or TRBD2 (5 bases each). The CDR3 is 20 amino acids. Germline CDR1 KGHDR, CDR2 SFDVKD. The V end was cut by 2 bases, the J end by 1 base, with 22 bases between. CDR3 in DNA: TGTGCCACCAGTGATTCCGGCCCCGGGACCGCCGCTTGGAACACCGGGGAGCTGTTTTTT. This gives the protein CATSDSGPGTAAWNTGELFF.

The chain links TRBV5-5 to TRBJ2-1; D perhaps matches TRBD2 (7 bases). This CDR3 comprises 15 residues. Per germline, CDR1 SGHKS and CDR2 YYEKEE (reference sequence). V lost 2 bases to trimming and J lost 9 bases, with 18 bases between them. The CDR3 here is CASSFRDYKGGEQFF. Written as DNA, the CDR3 is TGTGCCAGCAGCTTCCGGGACTACAAAGGGGGTGAGCAGTTCTTC.

The rearrangement joins TRBV5-6 to TRBJ1-6; 7 positions match TRBD1. The CDR3 has 16 amino acids. The germline V gene has CDR1 SGHDT and CDR2 YYEEEE. V lost 1 base and J lost 8; bases outside the gene matches: 9. The CDR3 is CASSLYPTGSYSPLHF. The CDR3 DNA follows: TGTGCCAGCAGCTTGTACCCGACAGGGTCGTATTCACCCCTCCACTTT.

The chain joins TRBV30 to TRBJ2-7; D remains unclear. Trimming cost V 2 bases and J 3 bases, with 5 bases left between them. Germline lookup yields CDR1 GTSNPN and CDR2 SVGIG (reference sequence). CDR3 length: 11 amino acids. The CDR3 sequence is CAWSTNYEQYF. The CDR3 nucleotides are TGTGCCTGGAGTACAAACTACGAGCAGTACTTC. The full variable domain, rest sourced from reference TRBV30 and TRBJ2-7, is SQTIHQWPATLVQPVGSPLSLECTVEGTSNPNLYWYRQAAGRGLQLLFYSVGIGQISSEVPQNLSASRPQDRQFILSSKKLLLSDSGFYLCAWSTNYEQYFGPGTRLTVT.

V is TRBV28 and J is TRBJ1-2, with D hard to call. Germline CDR1 and CDR2: MDHEN and SYDVKM. V was clipped by 2 bases and J by 5 bases, with 18 bases between them. There are 16 residues in the CDR3. This CDR3 reads CASSLKAFPGVYGYTF. CDR3 coding DNA: TGTGCCAGCAGTTTAAAGGCATTCCCTGGGGTTTATGGCTACACCTTC.

The chain combines TRBV29-1 with TRBJ2-1; D perhaps matches TRBD2 (5 bases). The V gene lost 5 bases and the J gene lost 5 bases, with 10 bases spanning the gap. CDR1 is SQVTM, CDR2 ANQGSEA, per germline. This CDR3 has 12 amino acids. CDR3 DNA sequence: TGCAGCGTTAGGGCTAGCAACAATGAGCAGTTCTTC. It codes for CSVRASNNEQFF.

The rearrangement links TRBV6-6 to TRBJ2-5; TRBD2 is a possible D gene (8 bases). The CDR3 contains 16 residues. The ends were cut back, 5 bases at V and 1 base at J, with 17 bases in the middle. Germline CDR1 and CDR2: MNHNY and SVGAGI (reference sequence). The CDR3 sequence: CASSLGGGTAQETQYF. The CDR3 DNA is TGTGCCAGCAGTCTGGGCGGGGGGACAGCCCAAGAGACCCAGTACTTC.

This clone has at least ten counts. The CDR3 reads CASRPAAGAEGTEAFF. CDR3 nucleotide sequence: TGTGCCAGCAGACCCGCGGCAGGGGCCGAGGGGACTGAAGCTTTCTTT. The chain links TRBV5-4 to TRBJ1-1; D may be TRBD1 (6 bases). The CDR3 length is 16 residues. Germline CDR1 is SGHNT and CDR2 is YYREEE (reference sequence). The V end lost 5 bases, the J end lost 5 bases, and 22 bases lay between the germline ends.

The chain has TRBV7-6 and TRBJ2-3, with 10 bases that match TRBD1. CDR1 and CDR2 from the germline V gene are SGHVS and FNYEAQ. The CDR3 has 17 residues. V gave up 5 bases and J gave up 4 bases; unmatched junction bases: 12. The CDR3 region has the DNA TGTGCCAGCAGCCAAACCGGGACAGGGGTAGGGGCAGATACGCAGTATTTT. The encoded protein is CASSQTGTGVGADTQYF. The variable domain in full, with the rest retrieved from reference TRBV7-6 and TRBJ2-3, is GAGVSQSPRYKVTKRGQDVALRCDPISGHVSLYWYRQALGQGPEFLTYFNYEAQQDKSGLPNDRFSAERPEGSISTLTIQRTEQRDSAMYRCASSQTGTGVGADTQYFGPGTRLTVL.

The chain uses TRBV6-6 and TRBJ1-1; tentatively, D is TRBD1 (6 bases). CDR3 length: 16 residues. Per the germline V gene, CDR1 is MNHNY and CDR2 is SVGAGI (reference sequence). V gave up 4 bases and J gave up 2 bases, with 17 bases separating them. The CDR3 protein is CASSSPLGANNTEAFF. Written as DNA, the CDR3 is TGTGCCAGCAGTTCCCCTCTGGGGGCTAATAACACTGAAGCTTTCTTT.

V gene TRBV5-1 combines with J gene TRBJ1-6; 10 bases align to TRBD1. The CDR3 has 14 residues. Unmatched junction bases numbered 0, after V lost 4 bases and J lost 5 bases. Per germline, CDR1 SGHRS and CDR2 YFSETQ. CDR3 amino acids: CASSGTGDNSPLHF. The CDR3 region has the DNA TGCGCCAGCAGCGGGACAGGGGATAATTCACCCCTCCACTTT.

The sample holds a few counts of this clone. The junction differs from germline at one of its ends, possibly a read error. The CDR3 sequence is CASSDSDWGTDTQYF. In nucleotides, the CDR3 is TGTGCCAGCAGTGACTCGGATTGGGGCACAGATACGCAGTATTTT. This sequence joins TRBV6-5 and TRBJ2-3; no definite D call. Germline lookup yields CDR1 MNHEY and CDR2 SVGAGI. CDR3 length: 15 residues.

This CDR3 is CATERGLGYGYTF. The CDR3 bases are TGTGCCACGGAGAGGGGGCTGGGTTATGGCTACACCTTC. V usage is TRBV28 and J usage is TRBJ1-2, with 7 bases lining up with TRBD1. Trimming at V came to 10 bases and at J to 5 bases, leaving 10 bases not matched to a gene. CDR1 and CDR2 from the germline V gene are MDHEN and SYDVKM. This CDR3 region has 13 residues.

This sequence joins TRBV11-2 and TRBJ1-2; 10 nucleotides match TRBD1. Germline trimming cut 4 bases from V and 0 bases from J; bases unmatched to any gene: 8. Germline lookup yields CDR1 SGHAT and CDR2 FQNNGV. The CDR3 is made up of 17 amino acids. The CDR3 spells CASSSFRDRGSNYGYTF. In DNA form, the CDR3 reads TGTGCCAGCAGCTCCTTCAGGGACAGGGGATCTAACTATGGCTACACCTTC.

The CDR3 sequence: CATSEAGREETQYF. The CDR3 DNA follows: TGTGCCACCAGTGAGGCGGGTCGGGAAGAGACCCAGTACTTC. This rearrangement joins TRBV24-1 to TRBJ2-5; D might be TRBD2 (5 bases). The V gene lost 4 bases and the J gene lost 3 bases, with 11 bases spanning the gap. This CDR3 is 14 amino acids long. Germline CDR1 KGHDR, CDR2 SFDVKD.

The chain carries TRBV11-2 and TRBJ2-5; tentatively, D is TRBD1 (5 bases). The V gene's germline CDR1 is SGHAT and CDR2 FQNNGV. V dropped 3 bases and J dropped 3 bases, with 17 bases sitting between them. CDR3 size: 16 residues. DNA for the CDR3: TGTGCCAGCAGCTTGACCCAAGATCAGGGCAAAGAGACCCAGTACTTC. It is translated as CASSLTQDQGKETQYF.

The rearrangement links TRBV5-1 to TRBJ1-2; 7 nucleotides match TRBD1. This CDR3 has 15 residues. With 0 bases clipped from V and 5 bases from J, the junction kept 7 bases outside the gene matches. Germline V gene lookup returns CDR1 SGHRS and CDR2 YFSETQ. CDR3 sequence: CASSLGGGAGYGYTF. The CDR3 DNA is TGCGCCAGCAGCTTGGGAGGGGGCGCTGGGTATGGCTACACCTTC.

The chain carries TRBV23-1 and TRBJ1-1; D is uncertain. TRBV23-1 is identified as an open reading frame with a role that is uncertain. V gave up 0 bases and J gave up 4 bases, with 6 bases separating them. The length of the CDR3 is 13 residues. The CDR3 is CASSQSPRTEAFF. CDR3 nucleotide sequence: TGCGCCAGCAGTCAATCTCCCCGCACTGAAGCTTTCTTT.

The rearrangement links TRBV28 to TRBJ1-5; TRBD1 is a possible D gene (6 bases). From germline, CDR1 is MDHEN and CDR2 SYDVKM. This CDR3 spans 14 amino acids. The V end lost 5 bases, the J end lost 7 bases, and 15 bases lay between the germline ends. CDR3 sequence (DNA): TGTGCCAGCAGTCTAACAGGGATTAGGCAGCCCCAGCATTTT. Protein sequence: CASSLTGIRQPQHF.

V and J are TRBV6-5 and TRBJ1-1; 7 bases are shared with TRBD1. Losses at the gene ends were 2 bases for V and 1 base for J; bases not matched to a gene: 4. The CDR3 length is 15 residues. Germline CDR1 and CDR2: MNHEY and SVGAGI. The CDR3 nucleotides are TGTGCCAGCAGTTACAATAACAGGGGGAACACTGAAGCTTTCTTT. This codes for CASSYNNRGNTEAFF.

This clone occurred once. The V gene is TRBV5-1, the J gene TRBJ2-3, with 9 bases that match TRBD2. Per the germline V gene, CDR1 is SGHRS and CDR2 is YFSETQ. This CDR3 is 16 amino acids long. Unmatched junction bases numbered 8, after V lost 4 bases and J lost 2 bases. The CDR3 reads CASSLGVAGATDTQYF. CDR3 DNA: TGCGCCAGCAGCCTGGGGGTAGCGGGAGCCACAGATACGCAGTATTTT.

The V call is TRBV27, the J call TRBJ1-1; D not resolved. V lost 8 bases to trimming and J lost 5 bases, with 15 bases between them. The germline V gene encodes CDR1 MNHEY and CDR2 SMNVEV (reference sequence). The CDR3 totals 13 residues. The CDR3 region is CASRSFGLTEAFF. The CDR3, as DNA: TGTGCCAGCCGGAGCTTCGGGTTGACTGAAGCTTTCTTT.

The chain links TRBV2 to TRBJ1-5; 7 positions match TRBD1. The CDR3 has 13 residues. Germline trimming cut 5 bases from V and 7 bases from J; bases unmatched to any gene: 5. CDR1 is SNHLY and CDR2 is FYNNEI in the germline V gene. CDR3 DNA sequence: TGTGCCAGCAGTCGACAGGGCGGCCAGCCCCAGCATTTT. As protein: CASSRQGGQPQHF.